A selection of T cell receptor beta chains follows, all from one sample in a study of human T cells and chemical hapten exposure. TCRdb redid the calling of the RACE reads with MiXCR, one entry per CDR3 protein. The sample lists nearly 350,000 distinct CDR3 sequences; roughly 6.9% were seen once. Material: whole blood, obtained in connection with sensitization to the hapten diphenylcyclopropenone (DPC). All receptors derive from a woman in her late teens or twenties with alopecia areata. Some clones in this sample may be carry-over from other donors' samples. Each CDR3 is given with its conserved first and last residue. D genes are given only for firm matches. Rows give clone size only sometimes, using once, few, many, or a class for an expanded clone.

abundance,j_gene,v_gene,d_gene,len,CDR3aa,CDR3nt
few,TRBJ1-1,TRBV4-3,TRBD1,14,CASSQDLQGAEAFF,TGCGCCAGCAGCCAAGATCTACAGGGGGCTGAAGCTTTCTTT
few,TRBJ2-3,TRBV19,.,15,CASTSLDRSTDTQYF,TGTGCCAGTACATCCTTGGACAGAAGCACAGATACGCAGTATTTT
many,TRBJ2-2,TRBV10-3,.,12,CAISESVSELFF,TGTGCCATCAGTGAGTCGGTATCGGAGCTGTTTTTT
.,TRBJ1-2,TRBV2,.,15,CASSESWAESYGYTF,TGTGCCAGCAGTGAAAGTTGGGCGGAAAGCTATGGCTACACCTTC
.,TRBJ2-1,TRBV11-3,.,13,CASSSNKGWEQFF,TGTGCCAGCAGCTCCAACAAGGGATGGGAGCAGTTCTTC
few,TRBJ2-2,TRBV7-2,.,15,CASSLVAGTSGELFF,TGTGCCAGCAGCTTAGTTGCGGGGACAAGCGGGGAGCTGTTTTTT
few,TRBJ1-1,TRBV3-1,TRBD1,17,CASSQAATGEVNTEAFF,TGTGCCAGCAGCCAAGCCGCAACAGGGGAGGTGAACACTGAAGCTTTCTTT
.,TRBJ1-5,TRBV4-1,.,17,CASSQDPGAGGNQPQHF,TGCGCCAGCAGCCAAGATCCGGGGGCGGGTGGTAATCAGCCCCAGCATTTT
many,TRBJ2-1,TRBV7-9,TRBD2,19,CASSPPGSGGTASYNEQFF,TGTGCCAGCAGCCCTCCCGGGAGCGGGGGGACAGCCTCCTACAATGAGCAGTTCTTC
few,TRBJ1-1,TRBV10-3,TRBD1,16,CAISEGTGNVMTEAFF,TGTGCCATCAGTGAGGGGACAGGGAATGTGATGACTGAAGCTTTCTTT
.,TRBJ1-1,TRBV29-1,.,13,CSVQKTANTEAFF,TGCAGCGTGCAAAAGACAGCGAACACTGAAGCTTTCTTT
few,TRBJ1-4,TRBV7-9,.,20,CASSPPPLAGEIYGNEKLFF,TGTGCCAGCAGCCCTCCTCCCTTGGCAGGGGAAATCTACGGTAATGAAAAACTGTTTTTT
.,TRBJ1-4,TRBV10-3,.,14,CAISESGLNEKLFF,TGTGCCATCAGTGAATCAGGGCTTAATGAAAAACTGTTTTTT
few,TRBJ2-7,TRBV27,.,15,CASSSRGGPPYEQYF,TGTGCCAGCAGCTCACGTGGGGGCCCACCCTACGAGCAGTACTTC
few,TRBJ2-1,TRBV28,.,10,CASRRDEQFF,TGTGCCAGCAGGAGGGATGAGCAGTTCTTC
.,TRBJ1-5,TRBV5-1,TRBD1,15,CASSWDGQVNQPQHF,TGCGCCAGCAGCTGGGACGGACAGGTTAATCAGCCCCAGCATTTT
many,TRBJ2-7,TRBV12-3/TRBV12-4,.,14,CASRELDSSYEQYF,TGTGCCAGCAGAGAGCTGGACAGCTCCTACGAGCAGTACTTC